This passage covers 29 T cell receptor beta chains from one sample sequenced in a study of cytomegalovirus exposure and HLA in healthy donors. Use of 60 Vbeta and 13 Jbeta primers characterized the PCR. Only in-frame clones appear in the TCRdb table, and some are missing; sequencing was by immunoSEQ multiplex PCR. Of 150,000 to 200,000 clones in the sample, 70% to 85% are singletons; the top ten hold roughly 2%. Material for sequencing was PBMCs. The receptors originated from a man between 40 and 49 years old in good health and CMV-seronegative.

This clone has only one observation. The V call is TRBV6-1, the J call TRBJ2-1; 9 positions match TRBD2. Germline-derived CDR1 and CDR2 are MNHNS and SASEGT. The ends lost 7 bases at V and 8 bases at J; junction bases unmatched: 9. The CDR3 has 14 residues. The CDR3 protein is CASKRIAGAYEQFF. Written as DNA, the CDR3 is TGTGCCAGCAAGCGAATAGCGGGAGCCTATGAGCAGTTCTTC.

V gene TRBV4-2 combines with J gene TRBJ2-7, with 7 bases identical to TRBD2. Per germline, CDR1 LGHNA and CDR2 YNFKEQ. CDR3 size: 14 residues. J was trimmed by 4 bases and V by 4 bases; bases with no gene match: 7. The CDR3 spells CASSPTSDLYEQYF. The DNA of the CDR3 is TGTGCCAGCAGCCCTACTAGCGATCTTTACGAGCAGTACTTC.

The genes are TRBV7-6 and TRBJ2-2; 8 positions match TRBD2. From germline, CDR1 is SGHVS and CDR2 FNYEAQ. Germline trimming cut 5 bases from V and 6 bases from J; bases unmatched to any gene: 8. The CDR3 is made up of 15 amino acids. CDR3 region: CASSVAAGAAGELFF. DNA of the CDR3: TGTGCCAGCAGCGTCGCAGCGGGGGCAGCCGGGGAGCTGTTTTTT. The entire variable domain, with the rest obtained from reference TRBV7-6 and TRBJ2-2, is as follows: GAGVSQSPRYKVTKRGQDVALRCDPISGHVSLYWYRQALGQGPEFLTYFNYEAQQDKSGLPNDRFSAERPEGSISTLTIQRTEQRDSAMYRCASSVAAGAAGELFFGEGSRLTVL.

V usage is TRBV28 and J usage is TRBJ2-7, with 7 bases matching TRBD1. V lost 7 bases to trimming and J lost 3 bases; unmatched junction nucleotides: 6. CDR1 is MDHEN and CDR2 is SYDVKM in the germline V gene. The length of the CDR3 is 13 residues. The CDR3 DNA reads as TGTGCCAGCATCTCAGGGGGTGGCTACGAGCAGTACTTC. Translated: CASISGGGYEQYF.

CDR3 amino acids: CASSLTQGGYETYEQYF. DNA for the CDR3: TGTGCCAGCAGTCTAACCCAAGGGGGATACGAAACCTACGAGCAGTACTTC. The rearrangement links TRBV27 to TRBJ2-5, with D tentatively TRBD1 (6 bases). The J call is doubtful: the DNA matches TRBJ2-7 better. This CDR3 is built from 17 residues. Germline CDR1 is MNHEY and CDR2 is SMNVEV (reference sequence).

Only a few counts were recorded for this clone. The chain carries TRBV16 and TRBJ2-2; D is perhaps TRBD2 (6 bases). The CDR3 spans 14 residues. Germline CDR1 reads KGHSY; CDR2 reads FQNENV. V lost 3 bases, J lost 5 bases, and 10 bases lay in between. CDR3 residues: CASSQGGKTGELFF. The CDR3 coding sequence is TGTGCCAGCAGCCAGGGCGGGAAGACCGGGGAGCTGTTTTTT. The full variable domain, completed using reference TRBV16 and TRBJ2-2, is GEEVAQTPKHLVRGEGQKAKLYCAPIKGHSYVFWYQQVLKNEFKFLISFQNENVFDETGMPKERFSAKCLPNSPCSLEIQATKLEDSAVYFCASSQGGKTGELFFGEGSRLTVL.

In DNA, the CDR3 is TGCGCCAGCAGCAGGGACAGGGTGTCACACTTTGGCACAGATACGCAGTATTTT. The encoded protein is CASSRDRVSHFGTDTQYF. The chain carries TRBV5-1 and TRBJ2-3; 9 bases are shared with TRBD1. The V segment lost 4 bases and the J segment 1 base; nucleotides outside the gene matches: 13. CDR1 SGHRS and CDR2 YFSETQ come from the germline V gene. The CDR3 loop spans 18 amino acids.

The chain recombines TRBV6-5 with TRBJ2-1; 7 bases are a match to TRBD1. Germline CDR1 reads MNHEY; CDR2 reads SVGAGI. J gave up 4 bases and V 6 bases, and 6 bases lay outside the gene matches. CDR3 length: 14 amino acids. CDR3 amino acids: CASSLGQVYNEQFF. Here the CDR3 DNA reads TGTGCCAGCAGCCTCGGACAGGTTTACAATGAGCAGTTCTTC.

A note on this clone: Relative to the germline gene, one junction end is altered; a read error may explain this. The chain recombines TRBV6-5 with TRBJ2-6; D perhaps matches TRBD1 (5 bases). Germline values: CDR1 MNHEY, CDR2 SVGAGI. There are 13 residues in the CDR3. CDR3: CASKLSGANGLTF. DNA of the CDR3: TGTGCCAGCAAACTCTCTGGGGCCAACGGCCTGACTTTC.

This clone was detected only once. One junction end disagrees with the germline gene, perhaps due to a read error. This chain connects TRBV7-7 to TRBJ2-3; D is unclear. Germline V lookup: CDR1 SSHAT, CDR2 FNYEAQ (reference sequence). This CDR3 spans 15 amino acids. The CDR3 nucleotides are TGTGCTAGCAGCTTCGGCGGAGCTAGCACAGATACGCAGTATTTT. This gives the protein CASSFGGASTDTQYF.

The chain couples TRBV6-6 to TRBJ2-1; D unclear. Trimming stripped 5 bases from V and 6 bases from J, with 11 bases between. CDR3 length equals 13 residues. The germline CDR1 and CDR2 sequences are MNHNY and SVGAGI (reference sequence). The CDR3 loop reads CASSHVYSNEQFF. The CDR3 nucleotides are TGTGCCAGCAGTCATGTCTACAGCAATGAGCAGTTCTTC.

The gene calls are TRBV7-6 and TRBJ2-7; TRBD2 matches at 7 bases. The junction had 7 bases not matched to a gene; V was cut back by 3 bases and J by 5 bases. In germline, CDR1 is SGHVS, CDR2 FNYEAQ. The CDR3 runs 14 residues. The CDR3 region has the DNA TGTGCCAGCAGCTTTGGGGGGGGAATTGACGAGCAGTACTTC. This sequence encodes CASSFGGGIDEQYF.

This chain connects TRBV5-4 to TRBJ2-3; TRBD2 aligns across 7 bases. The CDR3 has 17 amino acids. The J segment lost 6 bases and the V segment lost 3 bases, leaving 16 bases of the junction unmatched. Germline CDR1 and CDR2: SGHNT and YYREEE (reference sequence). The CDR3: CASSSGLGSAGVDTQYF. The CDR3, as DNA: TGTGCCAGCAGCTCCGGGCTAGGGTCCGCGGGAGTGGATACGCAGTATTTT. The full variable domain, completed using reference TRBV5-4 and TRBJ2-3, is ETGVTQSPTHLIKTRGQQVTLRCSSQSGHNTVSWYQQALGQGPQFIFQYYREEENGRGNFPPRFSGLQFPNYSSELNVNALELDDSALYLCASSSGLGSAGVDTQYFGPGTRLTVL.

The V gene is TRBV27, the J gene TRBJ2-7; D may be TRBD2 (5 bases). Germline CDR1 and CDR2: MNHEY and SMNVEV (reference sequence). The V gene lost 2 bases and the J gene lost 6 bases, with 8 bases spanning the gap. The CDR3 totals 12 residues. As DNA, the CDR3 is TGTGCCAGCAGTTTAGCGGGCGGCGAGCAGTACTTC. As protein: CASSLAGGEQYF.

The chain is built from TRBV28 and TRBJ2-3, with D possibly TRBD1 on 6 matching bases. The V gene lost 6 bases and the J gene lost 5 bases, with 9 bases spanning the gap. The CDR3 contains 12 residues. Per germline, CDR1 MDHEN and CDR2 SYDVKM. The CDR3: CASRGQLDTQYF. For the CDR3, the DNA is TGTGCCAGCAGAGGACAGTTAGATACGCAGTATTTT.

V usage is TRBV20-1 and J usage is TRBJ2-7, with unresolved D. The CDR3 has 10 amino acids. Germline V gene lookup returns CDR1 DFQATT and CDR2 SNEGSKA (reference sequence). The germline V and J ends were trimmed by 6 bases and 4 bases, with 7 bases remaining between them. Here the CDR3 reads CSALEYEQYF. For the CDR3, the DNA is TGCAGTGCCCTGGAGTACGAGCAGTACTTC.

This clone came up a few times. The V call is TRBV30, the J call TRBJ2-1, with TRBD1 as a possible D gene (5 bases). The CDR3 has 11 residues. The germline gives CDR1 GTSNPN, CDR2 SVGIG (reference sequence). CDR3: CSGAAYNEQFF. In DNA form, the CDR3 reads TGTTCTGGGGCAGCATACAATGAGCAGTTCTTC. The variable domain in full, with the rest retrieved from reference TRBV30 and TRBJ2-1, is SQTIHQWPATLVQPVGSPLSLECTVEGTSNPNLYWYRQAAGRGLQLLFYSVGIGQISSEVPQNLSASRPQDRQFILSSKKLLLSDSGFYLCSGAAYNEQFFGPGTRLTVL.

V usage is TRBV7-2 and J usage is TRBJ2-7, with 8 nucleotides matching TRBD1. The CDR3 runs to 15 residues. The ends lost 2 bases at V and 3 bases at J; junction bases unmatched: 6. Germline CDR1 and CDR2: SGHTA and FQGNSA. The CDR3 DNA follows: TGTGCCAGCAGCTTACCCCAGGGGGCTAACTACGAGCAGTACTTC. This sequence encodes CASSLPQGANYEQYF.

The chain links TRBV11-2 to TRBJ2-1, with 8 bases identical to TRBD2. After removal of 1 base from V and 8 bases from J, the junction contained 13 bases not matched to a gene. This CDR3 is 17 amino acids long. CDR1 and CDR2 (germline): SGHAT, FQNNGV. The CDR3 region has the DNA TGTGCCAGCAGCTTAGTAGCCTGGGCGAGCGGGAGCGATGAGCAGTTCTTC. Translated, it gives CASSLVAWASGSDEQFF.

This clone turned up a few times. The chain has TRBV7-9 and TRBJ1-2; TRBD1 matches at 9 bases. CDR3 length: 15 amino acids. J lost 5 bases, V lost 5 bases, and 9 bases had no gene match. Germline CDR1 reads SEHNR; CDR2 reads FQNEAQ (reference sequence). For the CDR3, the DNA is TGTGCCAGCAGCCCTTCAGGACAGGGGACGTATGGCTACACCTTC. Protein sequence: CASSPSGQGTYGYTF.

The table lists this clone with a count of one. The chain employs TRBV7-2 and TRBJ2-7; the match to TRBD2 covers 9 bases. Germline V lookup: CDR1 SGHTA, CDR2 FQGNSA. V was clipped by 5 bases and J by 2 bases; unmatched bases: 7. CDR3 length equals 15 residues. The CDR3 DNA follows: TGTGCCAGCAGCGATACTAGCGGGCGAACCTACGAGCAGTACTTC. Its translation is CASSDTSGRTYEQYF.

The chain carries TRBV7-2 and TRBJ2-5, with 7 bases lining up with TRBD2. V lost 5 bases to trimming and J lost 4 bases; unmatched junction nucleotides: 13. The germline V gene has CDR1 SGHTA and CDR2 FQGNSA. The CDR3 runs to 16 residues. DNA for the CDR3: TGTGCCAGCAGCGCCATGGGAGCGGGAAAATCAGAGACCCAGTACTTC. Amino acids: CASSAMGAGKSETQYF. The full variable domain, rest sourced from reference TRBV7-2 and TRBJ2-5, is GAGVSQSPSNKVTEKGKDVELRCDPISGHTALYWYRQSLGQGLEFLIYFQGNSAPDKSGLPSDRFSAERTGGSVSTLTIQRTQQEDSAVYLCASSAMGAGKSETQYFGPGTRLLVL.

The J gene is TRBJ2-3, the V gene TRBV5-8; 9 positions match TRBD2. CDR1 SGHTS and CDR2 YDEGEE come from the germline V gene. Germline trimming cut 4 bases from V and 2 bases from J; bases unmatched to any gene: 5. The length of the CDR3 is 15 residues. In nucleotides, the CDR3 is TGTGCCAGCAGCCAGGGACTAGCCGACACAGATACGCAGTATTTT. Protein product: CASSQGLADTDTQYF.

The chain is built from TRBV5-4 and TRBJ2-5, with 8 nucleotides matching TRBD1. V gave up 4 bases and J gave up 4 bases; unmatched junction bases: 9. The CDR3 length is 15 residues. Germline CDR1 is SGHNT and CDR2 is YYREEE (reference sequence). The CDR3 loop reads CASSPQGQGGETQYF. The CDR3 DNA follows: TGTGCCAGCAGCCCCCAAGGACAGGGCGGAGAGACCCAGTACTTC.

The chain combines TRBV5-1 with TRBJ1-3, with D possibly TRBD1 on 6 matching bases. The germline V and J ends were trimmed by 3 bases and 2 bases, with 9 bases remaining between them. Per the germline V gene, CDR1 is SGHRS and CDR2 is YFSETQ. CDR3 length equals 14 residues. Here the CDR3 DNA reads TGCGCCAGCAGCTCCCGGGACACTGGAAACACCATATATTTT. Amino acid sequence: CASSSRDTGNTIYF.

The CDR3: CASSTRRQGRNTEAFF. Written as DNA, the CDR3 is TGTGCCAGCAGCACTAGACGACAGGGGAGGAACACTGAAGCTTTCTTT. J is TRBJ1-1 and V is TRBV13, with 8 bases fitting TRBD1. There are 16 residues in the CDR3. J gave up 1 base and V 5 bases, and 9 bases lay outside the gene matches. Germline V gene lookup returns CDR1 PRHDT and CDR2 FYEKMQ (reference sequence).

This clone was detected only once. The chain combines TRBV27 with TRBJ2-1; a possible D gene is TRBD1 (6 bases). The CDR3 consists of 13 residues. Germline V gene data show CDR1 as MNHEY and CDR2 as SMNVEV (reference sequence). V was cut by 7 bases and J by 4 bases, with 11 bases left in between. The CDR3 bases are TGTGCCAGCACCCCCAGGGGTTACAATGAGCAGTTCTTC. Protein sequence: CASTPRGYNEQFF.

As DNA, the CDR3 is TGTGCCACCCTCCGAACAGGGGGGTATGAGCAGTACTTC. Its translation: CATLRTGGYEQYF. V and J are TRBV19 and TRBJ2-7, with 8 bases aligning to TRBD1. With 10 bases clipped from V and 7 bases from J, the junction kept 12 bases outside the gene matches. CDR3 length equals 13 residues. The V gene's germline CDR1 is LNHDA and CDR2 SQIVND (reference sequence).

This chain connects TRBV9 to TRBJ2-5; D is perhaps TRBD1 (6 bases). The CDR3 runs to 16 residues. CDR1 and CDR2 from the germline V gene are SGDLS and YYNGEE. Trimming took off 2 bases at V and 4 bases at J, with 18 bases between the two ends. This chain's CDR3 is CASSVFGGAYGETQYF. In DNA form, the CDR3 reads TGTGCCAGCAGCGTTTTTGGGGGCGCATATGGAGAGACCCAGTACTTC.